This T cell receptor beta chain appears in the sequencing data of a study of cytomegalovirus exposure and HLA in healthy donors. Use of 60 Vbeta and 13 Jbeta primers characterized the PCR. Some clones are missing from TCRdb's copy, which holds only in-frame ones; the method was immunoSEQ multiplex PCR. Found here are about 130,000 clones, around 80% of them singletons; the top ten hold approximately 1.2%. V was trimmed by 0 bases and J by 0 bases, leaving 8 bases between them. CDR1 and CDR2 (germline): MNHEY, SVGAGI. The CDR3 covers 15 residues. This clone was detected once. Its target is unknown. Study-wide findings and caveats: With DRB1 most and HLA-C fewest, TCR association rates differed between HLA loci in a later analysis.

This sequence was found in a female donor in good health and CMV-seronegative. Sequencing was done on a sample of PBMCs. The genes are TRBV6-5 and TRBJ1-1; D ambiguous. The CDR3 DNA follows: TGTGCCAGCAGTTACTCCTCTTTAATGAACACTGAAGCTTTCTTT. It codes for CASSYSSLMNTEAFF.